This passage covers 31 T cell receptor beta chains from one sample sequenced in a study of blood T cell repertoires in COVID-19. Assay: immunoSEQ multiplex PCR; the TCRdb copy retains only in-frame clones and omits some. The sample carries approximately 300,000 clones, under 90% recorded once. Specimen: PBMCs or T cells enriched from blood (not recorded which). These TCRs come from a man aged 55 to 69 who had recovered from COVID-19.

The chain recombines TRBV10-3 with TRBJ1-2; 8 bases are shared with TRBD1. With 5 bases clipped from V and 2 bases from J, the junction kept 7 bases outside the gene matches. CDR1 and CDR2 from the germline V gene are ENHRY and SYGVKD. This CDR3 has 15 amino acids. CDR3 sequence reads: CAISNPGQENYGYTF. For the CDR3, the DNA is TGTGCCATCAGTAACCCGGGACAGGAGAACTATGGCTACACCTTC.

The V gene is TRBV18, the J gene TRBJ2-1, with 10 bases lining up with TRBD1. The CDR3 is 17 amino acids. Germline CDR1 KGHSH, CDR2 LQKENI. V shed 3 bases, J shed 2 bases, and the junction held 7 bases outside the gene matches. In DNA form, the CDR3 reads TGTGCCAGCTCACCCCGGGACAGGGGAAATGCCTACAATGAGCAGTTCTTC. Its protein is CASSPRDRGNAYNEQFF.

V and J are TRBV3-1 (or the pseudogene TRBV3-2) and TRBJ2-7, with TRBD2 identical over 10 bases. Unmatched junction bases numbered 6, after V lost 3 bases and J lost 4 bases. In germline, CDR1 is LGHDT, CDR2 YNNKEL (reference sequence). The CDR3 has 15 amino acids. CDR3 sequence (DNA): TGTGCCAGCAGCCAGAGTAGCGGGAGGATTTACGAGCAGTACTTC. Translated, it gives CASSQSSGRIYEQYF.

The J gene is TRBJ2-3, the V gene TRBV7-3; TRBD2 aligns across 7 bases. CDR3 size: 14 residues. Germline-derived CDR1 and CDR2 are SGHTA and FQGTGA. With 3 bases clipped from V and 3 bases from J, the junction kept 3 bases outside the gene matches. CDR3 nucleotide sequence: TGTGCCAGCAGCTTTGCGGGAGAGACAGATACGCAGTATTTT. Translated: CASSFAGETDTQYF.

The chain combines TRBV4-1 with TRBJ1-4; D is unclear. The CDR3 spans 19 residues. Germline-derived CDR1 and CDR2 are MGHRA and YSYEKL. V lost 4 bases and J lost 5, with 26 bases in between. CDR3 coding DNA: TGCGCCAGCAGCCGAGGGCCGCTTTTAGCTTCGAGGTCAAATGAAAAACTGTTTTTT. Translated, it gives CASSRGPLLASRSNEKLFF.

CDR3 nucleotides: TGTGCCAGCAGTTCCGGACAGAGCTCCTACGAGCAGTACTTC. It specifies CASSSGQSSYEQYF. The V call is TRBV6-5, the J call TRBJ2-7; TRBD1 might be the D (6 bases). V was cut by 4 bases and J by 0 bases, with 10 bases left in between. The CDR3 extends over 14 amino acids. Per germline, CDR1 MNHEY and CDR2 SVGAGI.

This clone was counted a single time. CDR3 region: CASSPDWSSGNTIYF. CDR3 nucleotides: TGTGCCAGCTCACCGGACTGGAGCTCTGGAAACACCATATATTTT. The chain carries TRBV18 and TRBJ1-3, with D uncertain. Germline V gene lookup returns CDR1 KGHSH and CDR2 LQKENI. This CDR3 is 15 amino acids long. Between the trimmed V and J ends, which lost 3 bases and 0 bases, there was a span of 9 bases.

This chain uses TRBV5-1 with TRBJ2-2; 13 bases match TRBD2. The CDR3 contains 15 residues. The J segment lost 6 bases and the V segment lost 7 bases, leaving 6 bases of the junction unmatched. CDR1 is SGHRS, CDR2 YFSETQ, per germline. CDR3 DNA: TGCGCCAGCGAAACTGGACTAGCGGGAGCCGGGGAGCTGTTTTTT. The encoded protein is CASETGLAGAGELFF.

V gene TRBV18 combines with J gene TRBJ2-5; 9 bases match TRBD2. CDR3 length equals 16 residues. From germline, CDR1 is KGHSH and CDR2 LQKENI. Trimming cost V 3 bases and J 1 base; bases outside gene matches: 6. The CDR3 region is CASSPSTSGVQETQYF. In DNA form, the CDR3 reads TGTGCCAGCTCACCTTCGACTAGCGGAGTCCAAGAGACCCAGTACTTC. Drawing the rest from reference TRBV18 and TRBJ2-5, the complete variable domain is NAGVMQNPRHLVRRRGQEARLRCSPMKGHSHVYWYRQLPEEGLKFMVYLQKENIIDESGMPKERFSAEFPKEGPSILRIQQVVRGDSAAYFCASSPSTSGVQETQYFGPGTRLLVL.

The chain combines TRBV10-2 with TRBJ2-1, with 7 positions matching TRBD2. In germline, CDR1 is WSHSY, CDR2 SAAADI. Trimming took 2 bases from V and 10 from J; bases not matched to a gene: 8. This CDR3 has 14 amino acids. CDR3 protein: CASSELGGRGEQFF. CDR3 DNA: TGCGCCAGCAGTGAGCTTGGCGGGAGAGGAGAGCAGTTCTTC.

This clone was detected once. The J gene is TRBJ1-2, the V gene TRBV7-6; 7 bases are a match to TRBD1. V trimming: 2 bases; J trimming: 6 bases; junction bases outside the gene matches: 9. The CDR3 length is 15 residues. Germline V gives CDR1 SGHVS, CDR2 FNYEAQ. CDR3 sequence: CASSLLPGQLNGYTF. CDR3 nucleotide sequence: TGTGCCAGCAGCTTACTTCCGGGACAGCTGAATGGCTACACCTTC.

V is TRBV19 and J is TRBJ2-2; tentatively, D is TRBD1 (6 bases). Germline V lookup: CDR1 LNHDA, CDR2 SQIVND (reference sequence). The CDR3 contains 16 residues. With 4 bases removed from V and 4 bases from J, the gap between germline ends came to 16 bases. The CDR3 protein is CASSKLRQAATGELFF. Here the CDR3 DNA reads TGTGCCAGTAGTAAGCTCCGACAGGCCGCCACCGGGGAGCTGTTTTTT.

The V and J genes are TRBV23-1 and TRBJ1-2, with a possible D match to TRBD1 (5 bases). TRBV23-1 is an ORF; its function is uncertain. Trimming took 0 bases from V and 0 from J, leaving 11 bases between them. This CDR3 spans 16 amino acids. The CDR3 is CASSQSWGSPNYGYTF. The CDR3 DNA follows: TGCGCCAGCAGTCAATCGTGGGGCAGTCCTAACTATGGCTACACCTTC.

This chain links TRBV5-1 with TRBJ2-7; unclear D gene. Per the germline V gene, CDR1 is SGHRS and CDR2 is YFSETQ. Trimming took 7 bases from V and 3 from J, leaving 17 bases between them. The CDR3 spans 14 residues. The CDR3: CASHPPGPLYEQYF. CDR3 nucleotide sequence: TGCGCCAGCCACCCGCCGGGTCCTCTCTACGAGCAGTACTTC.

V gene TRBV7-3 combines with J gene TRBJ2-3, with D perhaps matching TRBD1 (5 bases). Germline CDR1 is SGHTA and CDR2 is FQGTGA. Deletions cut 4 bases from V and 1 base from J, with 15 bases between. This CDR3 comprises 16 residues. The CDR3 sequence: CASSWGSGKGTDTQYF. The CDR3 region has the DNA TGTGCCAGCAGCTGGGGATCAGGGAAAGGCACAGATACGCAGTATTTT.

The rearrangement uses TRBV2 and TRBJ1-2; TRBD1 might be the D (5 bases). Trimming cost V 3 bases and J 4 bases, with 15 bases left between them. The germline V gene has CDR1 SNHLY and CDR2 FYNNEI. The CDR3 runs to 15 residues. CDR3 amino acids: CASSDPGRGGYGYTF. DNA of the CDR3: TGTGCCAGCAGTGACCCAGGGCGCGGTGGCTATGGCTACACCTTC. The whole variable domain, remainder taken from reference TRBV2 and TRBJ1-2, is EPEVTQTPSHQVTQMGQEVILRCVPISNHLYFYWYRQILGQKVEFLVSFYNNEISEKSEIFDDQFSVERPDGSNFTLKIRSTKLEDSAMYFCASSDPGRGGYGYTFGSGTRLTVV.

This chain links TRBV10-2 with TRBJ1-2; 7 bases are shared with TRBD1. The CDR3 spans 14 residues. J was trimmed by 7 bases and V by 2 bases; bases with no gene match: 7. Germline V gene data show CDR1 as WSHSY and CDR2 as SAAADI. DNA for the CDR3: TGCGCCAGCAGTGAGGGACAGGCCTGGGGTGGCTACACCTTC. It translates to CASSEGQAWGGYTF.

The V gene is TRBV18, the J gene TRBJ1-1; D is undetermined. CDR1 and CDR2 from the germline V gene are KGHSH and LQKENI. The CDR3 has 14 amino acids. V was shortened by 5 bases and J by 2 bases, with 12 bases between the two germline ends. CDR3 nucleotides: TGTGCCAGCTCAGCTAGCCGGGCCAACACTGAAGCTTTCTTT. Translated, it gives CASSASRANTEAFF.

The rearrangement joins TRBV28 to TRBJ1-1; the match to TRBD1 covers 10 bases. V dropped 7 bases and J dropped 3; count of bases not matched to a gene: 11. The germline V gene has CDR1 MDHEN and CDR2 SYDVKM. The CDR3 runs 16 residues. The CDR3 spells CASNAGQGFRDTEAFF. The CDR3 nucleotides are TGTGCCAGCAACGCGGGACAGGGGTTTAGGGACACTGAAGCTTTCTTT.

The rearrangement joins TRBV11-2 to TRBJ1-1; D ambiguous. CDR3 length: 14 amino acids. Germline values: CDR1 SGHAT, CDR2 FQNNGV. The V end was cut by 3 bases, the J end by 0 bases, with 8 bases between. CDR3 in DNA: TGTGCCAGCAGCTTTCGTCAGATGAACACTGAAGCTTTCTTT. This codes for CASSFRQMNTEAFF.

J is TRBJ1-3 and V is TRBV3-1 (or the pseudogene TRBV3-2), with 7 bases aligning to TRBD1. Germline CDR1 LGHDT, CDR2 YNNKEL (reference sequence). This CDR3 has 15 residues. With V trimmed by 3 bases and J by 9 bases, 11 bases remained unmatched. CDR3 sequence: CASSHLTGTLTTIYF. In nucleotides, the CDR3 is TGTGCCAGCAGCCACTTGACAGGGACTTTAACCACCATATATTTT.

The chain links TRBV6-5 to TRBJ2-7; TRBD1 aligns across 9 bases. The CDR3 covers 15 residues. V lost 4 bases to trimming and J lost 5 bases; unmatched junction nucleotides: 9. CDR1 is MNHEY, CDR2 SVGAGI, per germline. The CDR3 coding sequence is TGTGCCAGCAGTTCAGGACCCGGGACAGGGAACGAGCAGTACTTC. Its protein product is CASSSGPGTGNEQYF.

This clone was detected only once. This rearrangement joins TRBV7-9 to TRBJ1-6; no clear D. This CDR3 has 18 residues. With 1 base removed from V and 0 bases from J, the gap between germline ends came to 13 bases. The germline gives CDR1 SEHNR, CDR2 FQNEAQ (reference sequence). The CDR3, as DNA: TGTGCCAGCAGCTTAGAGTGGATAACTAGCTCCTATAATTCACCCCTCCACTTT. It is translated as CASSLEWITSSYNSPLHF. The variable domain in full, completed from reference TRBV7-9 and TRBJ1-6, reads DTGVSQNPRHKITKRGQNVTFRCDPISEHNRLYWYRQTLGQGPEFLTYFQNEAQLEKSRLLSDRFSAERPKGSFSTLEIQRTEQGDSAMYLCASSLEWITSSYNSPLHFGNGTRLTVT.

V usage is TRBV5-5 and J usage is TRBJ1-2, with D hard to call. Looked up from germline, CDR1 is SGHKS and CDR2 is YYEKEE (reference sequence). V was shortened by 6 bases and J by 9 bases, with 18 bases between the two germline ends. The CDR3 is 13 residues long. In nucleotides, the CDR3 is TGTGCCAGCACCGAGGGAACCTTAAGGAGCTACACCTTC. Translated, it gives CASTEGTLRSYTF.

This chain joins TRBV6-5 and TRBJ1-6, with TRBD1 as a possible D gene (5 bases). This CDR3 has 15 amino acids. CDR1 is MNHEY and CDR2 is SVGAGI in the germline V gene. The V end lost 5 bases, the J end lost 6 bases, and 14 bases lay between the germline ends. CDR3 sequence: CASSRGLTLNSPLHF. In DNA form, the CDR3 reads TGTGCCAGCAGTAGGGGACTGACACTTAATTCACCCCTCCACTTT.

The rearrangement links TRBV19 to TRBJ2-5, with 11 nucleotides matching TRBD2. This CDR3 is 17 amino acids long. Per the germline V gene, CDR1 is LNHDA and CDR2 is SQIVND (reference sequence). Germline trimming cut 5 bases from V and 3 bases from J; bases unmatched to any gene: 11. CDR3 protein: CASSSISGTSGKETQYF. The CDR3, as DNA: TGTGCCAGTAGTTCAATCTCCGGGACTAGCGGAAAAGAGACCCAGTACTTC.

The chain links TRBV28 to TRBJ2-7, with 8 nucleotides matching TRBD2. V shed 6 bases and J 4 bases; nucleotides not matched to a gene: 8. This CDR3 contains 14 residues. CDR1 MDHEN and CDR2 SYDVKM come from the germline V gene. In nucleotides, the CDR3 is TGTGCCAGCAGGTTGGGCGGGAGGCGGTACGAGCAGTACTTC. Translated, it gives CASRLGGRRYEQYF.

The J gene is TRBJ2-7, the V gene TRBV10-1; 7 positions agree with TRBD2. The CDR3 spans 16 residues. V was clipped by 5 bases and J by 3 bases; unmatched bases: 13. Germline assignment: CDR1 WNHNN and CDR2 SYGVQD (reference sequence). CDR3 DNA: TGCGCCAGCAGTCCCGCCGGTAGCGGGTTATTCTACGAGCAGTACTTC. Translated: CASSPAGSGLFYEQYF.

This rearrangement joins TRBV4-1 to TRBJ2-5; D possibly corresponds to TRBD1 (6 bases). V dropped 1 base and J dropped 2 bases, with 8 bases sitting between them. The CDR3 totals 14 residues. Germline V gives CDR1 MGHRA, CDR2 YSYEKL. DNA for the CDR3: TGCGCCAGCAGCCAAGGGGGGCCTCAAGAGACCCAGTACTTC. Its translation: CASSQGGPQETQYF.

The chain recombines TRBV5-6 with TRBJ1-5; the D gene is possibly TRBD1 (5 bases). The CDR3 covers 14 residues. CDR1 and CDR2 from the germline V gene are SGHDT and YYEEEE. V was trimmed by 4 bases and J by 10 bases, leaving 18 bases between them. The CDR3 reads CASSTQRIRGPQHF. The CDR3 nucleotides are TGTGCCAGCAGCACCCAGAGAATAAGGGGTCCCCAGCATTTT.

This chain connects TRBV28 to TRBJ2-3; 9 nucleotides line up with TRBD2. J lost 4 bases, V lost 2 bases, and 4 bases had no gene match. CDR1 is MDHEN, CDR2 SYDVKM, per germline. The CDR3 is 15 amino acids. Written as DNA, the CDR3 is TGTGCCAGCAGTTTACCGGCGGGAGGGGCAGATACGCAGTATTTT. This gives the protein CASSLPAGGADTQYF.